Detailed here is one TCR beta chain. The antigen is not known. The data are from a study of T cell responses to AZD1222 COVID-19 vaccine. Study-wide results and caveats: Without day 14 samples, only post-peak T cell repertoires were studied. Donor demographics were predominantly white British with a female majority; clonal diversity may be underestimated. An increase in Spike-specific TCR breadth and depth was observed after two AZD1222 doses.

With 5 bases removed from V and 5 bases from J, the gap between germline ends came to 10 bases. The CDR3 has 14 residues. Germline CDR1 is SEHNR and CDR2 is FQNEAQ (reference sequence). Researchers grouped second doses given at about 4 or about 12 weeks into one pool. The repertoire was sequenced with immunoSEQ multiplex PCR; TCRdb's copy has only in-frame clones and lacks some. The data hold about 120,000 clones, with roughly 86% observed a single time. This material consisted of peripheral blood, taken 28 days after the second AZD1222 dose. The sequence came from an adult who received the AZD1222 COVID-19 vaccine. V is TRBV7-9 and J is TRBJ1-6, with D unresolved. The CDR3 nucleotides are TGTGCCAGCAGCGAAACCTGGGATAATTCACCCCTCCACTTT. Translation gives CASSETWDNSPLHF.